Following are 24 T cell receptor beta chains from one sample sequenced in a study of blood T cell repertoires in COVID-19. This table comes from immunoSEQ multiplex PCR, and its TCRdb copy is limited to in-frame clones, with some not included. The sample carries 200,000 to 250,000 clones, approximately 87% recorded once. Sequencing was carried out using peripheral blood. The receptors here all came from a man in his 60s who had recovered from COVID-19.

The chain couples TRBV11-3 to TRBJ2-5; possible D gene TRBD1, 7 bases. This CDR3 is built from 18 residues. The ends were cut back, 0 bases at V and 2 bases at J, with 19 bases in the middle. Germline loops: CDR1 SGHNT, CDR2 YENEEA. The CDR3 loop reads CASSLEPRGEAMQETQYF. CDR3 nucleotide sequence: TGTGCCAGCAGCTTAGAACCCAGGGGGGAGGCAATGCAAGAGACCCAGTACTTC.

As DNA, the CDR3 is TGTGCCAGCAGCTCGGGACTAGCGGGAGGGCCCTACAATGAGCAGTTCTTC. As protein: CASSSGLAGGPYNEQFF. The V and J genes are TRBV7-9 and TRBJ2-1; 16 positions agree with TRBD2. J was trimmed by 2 bases and V by 4 bases; bases with no gene match: 2. CDR3 length equals 17 residues. In germline, CDR1 is SEHNR, CDR2 FQNEAQ (reference sequence).

This clone was seen a few times. The chain is built from TRBV19 and TRBJ1-5; no clear D gene. The germline CDR1 and CDR2 sequences are LNHDA and SQIVND (reference sequence). This CDR3 has 15 amino acids. With 4 bases removed from V and 0 bases from J, the gap between germline ends came to 10 bases. In DNA form, the CDR3 reads TGTGCCAGTAGTAGAGACGGGATTAGCAATCAGCCCCAGCATTTT. Translating gives CASSRDGISNQPQHF.

This rearrangement joins TRBV1 to TRBJ1-1. TRBV1 is reported as a pseudogene. The CDR3 loop spans 12 amino acids. CDR3 nucleotides: TGCACCAGCAGCTCTCTTAGCACTGAAGCTTTCTTT. It yields the protein CTSSSLSTEAFF.

V and J are TRBV7-6 and TRBJ1-5; no reliable D call. The length of the CDR3 is 15 residues. In germline, CDR1 is SGHVS, CDR2 FNYEAQ. V lost 0 bases, J lost 4 bases, and 10 bases lay in between. CDR3 amino acids: CASSLALDGNQPQHF. The CDR3 region has the DNA TGTGCCAGCAGCTTAGCCCTCGACGGGAATCAGCCCCAGCATTTT.

This chain joins TRBV4-1 and TRBJ2-7, with 14 positions matching TRBD2. Germline assignment: CDR1 MGHRA and CDR2 YSYEKL. CDR3 length: 15 amino acids. V lost 4 bases to trimming and J lost 7 bases; unmatched junction nucleotides: 6. CDR3 nucleotide sequence: TGCGCCAGCAGCCCGGGACTAGCGGGAGTGGGAGAGCAGTACTTC. It translates to CASSPGLAGVGEQYF.

The V and J genes are TRBV18 and TRBJ1-2; D perhaps matches TRBD1 (5 bases). Germline loops: CDR1 KGHSH, CDR2 LQKENI. The V end was cut by 2 bases, the J end by 2 bases, with 12 bases between. This CDR3 has 15 residues. The CDR3 DNA reads TGTGCCAGCTCACCATCAGCAGGGCCCAACTATGGCTACACCTTC. This encodes CASSPSAGPNYGYTF. The full variable domain, completed using reference TRBV18 and TRBJ1-2, is NAGVMQNPRHLVRRRGQEARLRCSPMKGHSHVYWYRQLPEEGLKFMVYLQKENIIDESGMPKERFSAEFPKEGPSILRIQQVVRGDSAAYFCASSPSAGPNYGYTFGSGTRLTVV.

This clone turned up a few times. The rearrangement links TRBV9 to TRBJ2-3; 7 bases are shared with TRBD1. Per germline, CDR1 SGDLS and CDR2 YYNGEE. This CDR3 has 16 amino acids. The trim removed 3 bases at V and 0 bases at J, leaving 7 bases unmatched. CDR3 sequence (DNA): TGTGCCAGCAGCGCGCACAGGGGTGGAAGCACAGATACGCAGTATTTT. Its protein is CASSAHRGGSTDTQYF.

This clone has a single count. The V gene is TRBV3-1 (or the pseudogene TRBV3-2), the J gene TRBJ1-5; TRBD1 matches at 8 bases. The CDR3 totals 14 residues. V lost 2 bases to trimming and J lost 6 bases; unmatched junction nucleotides: 3. Germline CDR1 reads LGHDT; CDR2 reads YNNKEL (reference sequence). CDR3 DNA: TGTGCCAGCAGCCAATTGACAGGGGTTCAGCCCCAGCATTTT. Amino acid sequence: CASSQLTGVQPQHF.

This clone was seen only once. The chain links TRBV19 to TRBJ1-2; D call uncertain. Germline CDR1 LNHDA, CDR2 SQIVND (reference sequence). This CDR3 contains 13 residues. Trimming took off 4 bases at V and 1 base at J, with 7 bases between the two ends. CDR3 amino acids: CASSKSVNYGYTF. The DNA of the CDR3 is TGTGCCAGTAGTAAGTCAGTTAACTATGGCTACACCTTC.

The rearrangement joins TRBV24-1 to TRBJ1-1; D perhaps matches TRBD1 (5 bases). Germline CDR1 reads KGHDR; CDR2 reads SFDVKD. The CDR3 runs to 12 residues. Trimming left V 9 bases short and J 1 base short, with 8 bases between. This CDR3 is CATGGANTEAFF. The CDR3 DNA reads as TGTGCCACCGGCGGGGCGAACACTGAAGCTTTCTTT.

This chain's CDR3 is CAWSVRRGGSTDTQYF. The DNA for the CDR3 is TGTGCCTGGAGTGTACGAAGGGGGGGAAGCACAGATACGCAGTATTTT. The chain has TRBV30 and TRBJ2-3, with D possibly matching TRBD2 (7 bases). V lost 0 bases to trimming and J lost 0 bases, with 13 bases between them. This CDR3 region has 16 residues. Germline V gives CDR1 GTSNPN, CDR2 SVGIG (reference sequence).

The chain combines TRBV29-1 with TRBJ1-1; 7 bases match TRBD1. The CDR3 loop spans 13 amino acids. CDR1 is SQVTM and CDR2 is ANQGSEA in the germline V gene. V dropped 5 bases and J dropped 0; count of bases not matched to a gene: 3. The CDR3 sequence is CSVLGQMNTEAFF. The CDR3 coding sequence is TGCAGCGTTCTGGGACAGATGAACACTGAAGCTTTCTTT.

This sequence joins TRBV6-5 and TRBJ1-1; 8 bases map to TRBD1. After removal of 6 bases from V and 5 bases from J, the junction contained 8 bases not matched to a gene. The CDR3 is 14 residues long. Germline V gene sequence: CDR1 MNHEY, CDR2 SVGAGI. The CDR3 DNA sequence: TGTGCCAGCAGGAAAGGACAGGGAGGGACTGAAGCTTTCTTT. It yields the protein CASRKGQGGTEAFF.

This chain joins TRBV5-5 and TRBJ2-1, with D possibly TRBD1 on 6 matching bases. The V gene's germline CDR1 is SGHKS and CDR2 YYEKEE (reference sequence). The V gene lost 3 bases and the J gene lost 1 base, with 11 bases spanning the gap. This CDR3 is 15 amino acids long. CDR3 nucleotide sequence: TGTGCCAGCAGCTCGACAGGCATTTCCTACAATGAGCAGTTCTTC. It translates to CASSSTGISYNEQFF.

This sequence joins TRBV7-6 and TRBJ2-1, with 8 nucleotides matching TRBD1. This CDR3 region has 18 residues. The germline V gene has CDR1 SGHVS and CDR2 FNYEAQ. The V and J ends lost 5 bases and 5 bases, in that order; junction bases with no gene match: 17. The CDR3 sequence is CASSPYLGQGATDNEQFF. For the CDR3, the DNA is TGTGCCAGCAGCCCTTACCTAGGACAGGGAGCTACCGACAATGAGCAGTTCTTC.

This chain uses TRBV15 with TRBJ2-1, with 16 bases aligning to TRBD2. Germline V gene sequence: CDR1 LNHNV, CDR2 YYDKDF (reference sequence). The CDR3 has 19 amino acids. V was clipped by 3 bases and J by 7 bases; unmatched bases: 12. The CDR3 nucleotides are TGTGCCACCAGCAGCCGTCCCGGGACTAGCGGGGGGGCTCTTAATGAGCAGTTCTTC. It specifies CATSSRPGTSGGALNEQFF.

This clone was seen a single time. The chain uses TRBV3-1 (or the pseudogene TRBV3-2) and TRBJ2-3; D remains unclear. CDR3 size: 12 residues. V was pared by 1 base and J by 7 bases, with 6 bases between. CDR1 and CDR2 (germline): LGHDT, YNNKEL (reference sequence). The CDR3 protein is CASSQGENTQYF. The CDR3 nucleotides are TGTGCCAGCAGCCAAGGCGAAAATACGCAGTATTTT.

The chain joins TRBV30 to TRBJ2-5, with D possibly TRBD2 on 7 matching bases. Trimming took 0 bases from V and 5 from J, leaving 13 bases between them. The CDR3 contains 14 residues. Germline CDR1 is GTSNPN and CDR2 is SVGIG (reference sequence). The CDR3 here is CAWSVGGGTETQYF. In nucleotides, the CDR3 is TGTGCCTGGAGTGTGGGGGGGGGCACGGAGACCCAGTACTTC.

The rearrangement links TRBV7-2 to TRBJ2-7, with TRBD1 matching 8 bases. Germline CDR1 SGHTA, CDR2 FQGNSA. V lost 0 bases and J lost 2; bases outside the gene matches: 3. The CDR3 has 15 amino acids. This CDR3 is CASSLADRGAYEQYF. For the CDR3, the DNA is TGTGCCAGCAGCTTAGCCGACAGGGGAGCCTACGAGCAGTACTTC. The full variable domain, in which reference TRBV7-2 and TRBJ2-7 provide the parts outside the CDR3, is GAGVSQSPSNKVTEKGKDVELRCDPISGHTALYWYRQSLGQGLEFLIYFQGNSAPDKSGLPSDRFSAERTGGSVSTLTIQRTQQEDSAVYLCASSLADRGAYEQYFGPGTRLTVT.

The chain couples TRBV6-2 or TRBV6-3 to TRBJ2-5; 16 bases map to TRBD2. Germline V gives CDR1 MNHEY, CDR2 SVGEGT. This CDR3 contains 17 residues. With 2 bases clipped from V and 4 bases from J, the junction kept 4 bases outside the gene matches. The CDR3 bases are TGTGCCAGCAGTTACGGGACTAGCGGGAGGGCCGGAGAGACCCAGTACTTC. Amino acids: CASSYGTSGRAGETQYF.

V and J are TRBV28 and TRBJ1-2, with TRBD1 matching 8 bases. This CDR3 spans 14 amino acids. V was clipped by 3 bases and J by 8 bases; unmatched bases: 8. Germline assignment: CDR1 MDHEN and CDR2 SYDVKM. In DNA, the CDR3 is TGTGCCAGCAGTTTCTCGACAGGGGTAGGGGGCTACACCTTC. It translates to CASSFSTGVGGYTF.

This rearrangement joins TRBV20-1 to TRBJ2-1, with D hard to call. Germline-derived CDR1 and CDR2 are DFQATT and SNEGSKA (reference sequence). This CDR3 spans 10 amino acids. V lost 3 bases and J 6 bases, leaving 3 bases between the germline ends. The CDR3, as DNA: TGCAGTGCTAGCCGCAATGAGCAGTTCTTC. Translation gives CSASRNEQFF.

V gene TRBV6-5 combines with J gene TRBJ2-7, with a possible D match to TRBD2 (6 bases). Trimming removed 6 bases at V and 6 bases at J, with 15 bases between. Germline V gene data show CDR1 as MNHEY and CDR2 as SVGAGI. The CDR3 loop spans 13 amino acids. Here the CDR3 DNA reads TGTGCCAGCAGACCCCGACTAGGCGGCGAGCAGTACTTC. Protein product: CASRPRLGGEQYF.